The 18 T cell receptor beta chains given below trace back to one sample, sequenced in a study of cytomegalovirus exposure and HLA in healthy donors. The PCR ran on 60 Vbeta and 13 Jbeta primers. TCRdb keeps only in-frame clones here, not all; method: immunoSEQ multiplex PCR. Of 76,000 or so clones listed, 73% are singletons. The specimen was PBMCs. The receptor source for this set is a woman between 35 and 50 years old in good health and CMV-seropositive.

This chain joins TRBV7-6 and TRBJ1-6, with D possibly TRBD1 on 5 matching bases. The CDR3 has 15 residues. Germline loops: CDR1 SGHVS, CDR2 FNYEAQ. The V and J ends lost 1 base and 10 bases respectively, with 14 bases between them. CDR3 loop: CASSLGSIKGSPLHF. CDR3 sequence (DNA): TGTGCCAGCAGCTTAGGTTCGATTAAGGGGTCACCCCTCCACTTT.

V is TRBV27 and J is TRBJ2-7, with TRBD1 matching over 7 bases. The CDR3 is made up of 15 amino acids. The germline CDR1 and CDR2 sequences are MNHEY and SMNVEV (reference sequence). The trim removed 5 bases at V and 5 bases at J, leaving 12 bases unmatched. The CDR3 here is CASSMTDRALDEQYF. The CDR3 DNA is TGTGCCAGCAGTATGACTGACAGGGCTCTTGACGAGCAGTACTTC.

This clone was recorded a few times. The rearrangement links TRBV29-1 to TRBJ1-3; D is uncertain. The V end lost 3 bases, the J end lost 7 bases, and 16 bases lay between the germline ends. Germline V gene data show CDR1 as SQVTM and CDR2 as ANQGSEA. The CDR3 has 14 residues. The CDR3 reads CSVDRRGYGNTIYF. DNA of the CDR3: TGCAGCGTTGACCGCCGGGGTTATGGGAACACCATATATTTT.

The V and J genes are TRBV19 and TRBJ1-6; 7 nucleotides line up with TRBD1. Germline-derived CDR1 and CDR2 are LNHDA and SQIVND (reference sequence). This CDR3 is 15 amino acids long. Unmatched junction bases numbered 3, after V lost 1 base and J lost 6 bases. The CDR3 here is CASSIGGQINSPLHF. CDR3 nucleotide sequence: TGTGCCAGTAGTATAGGGGGACAGATTAATTCACCCCTCCACTTT.

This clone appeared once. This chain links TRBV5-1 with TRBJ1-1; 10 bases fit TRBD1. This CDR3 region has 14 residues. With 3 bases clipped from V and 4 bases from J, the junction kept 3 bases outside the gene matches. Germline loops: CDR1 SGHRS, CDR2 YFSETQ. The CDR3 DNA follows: TGCGCCAGCAGCTCGGGACAGGGGCTCACTGAAGCTTTCTTT. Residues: CASSSGQGLTEAFF.

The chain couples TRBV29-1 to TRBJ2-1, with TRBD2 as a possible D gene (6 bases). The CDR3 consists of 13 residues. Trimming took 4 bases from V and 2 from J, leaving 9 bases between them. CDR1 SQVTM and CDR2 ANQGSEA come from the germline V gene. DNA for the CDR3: TGCAGCGTTGCCCAGCGGGCCTACAATGAGCAGTTCTTC. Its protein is CSVAQRAYNEQFF.

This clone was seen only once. In DNA, the CDR3 is TGCGCCAGCAGCCAAGACAGGGATTATGGCTACACCTTC. Translating gives CASSQDRDYGYTF. The chain uses TRBV4-1 and TRBJ1-2; the D gene is possibly TRBD1 (5 bases). Deletions cut 0 bases from V and 5 bases from J, with 7 bases between. This CDR3 is built from 13 residues. Germline CDR1 is MGHRA and CDR2 is YSYEKL.

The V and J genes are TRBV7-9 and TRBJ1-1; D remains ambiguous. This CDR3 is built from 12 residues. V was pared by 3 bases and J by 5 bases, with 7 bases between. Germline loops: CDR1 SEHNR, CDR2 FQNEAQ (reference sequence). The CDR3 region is CASSFRQTEAFF. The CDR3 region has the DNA TGTGCCAGCAGCTTCAGACAAACTGAAGCTTTCTTT.

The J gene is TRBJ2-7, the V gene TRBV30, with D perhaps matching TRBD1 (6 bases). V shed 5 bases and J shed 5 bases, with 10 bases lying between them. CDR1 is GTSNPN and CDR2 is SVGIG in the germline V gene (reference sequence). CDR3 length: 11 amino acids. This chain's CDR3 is CAWGRGDEQYF. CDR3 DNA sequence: TGTGCCTGGGGCAGGGGCGACGAGCAGTACTTC.

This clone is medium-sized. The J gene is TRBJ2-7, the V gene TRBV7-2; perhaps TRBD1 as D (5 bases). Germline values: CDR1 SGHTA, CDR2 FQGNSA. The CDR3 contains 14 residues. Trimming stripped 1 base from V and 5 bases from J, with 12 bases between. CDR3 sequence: CASSLVRDSHEQYF. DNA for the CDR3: TGTGCCAGCAGCTTAGTCAGGGATAGCCACGAGCAGTACTTC.

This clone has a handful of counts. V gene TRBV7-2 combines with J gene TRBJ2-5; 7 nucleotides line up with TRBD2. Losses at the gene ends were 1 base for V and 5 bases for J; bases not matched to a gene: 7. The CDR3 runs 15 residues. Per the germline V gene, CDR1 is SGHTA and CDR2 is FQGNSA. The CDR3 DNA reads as TGTGCCAGCAGCTTAGGAGTGGGAGGGATCGAGACCCAGTACTTC. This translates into CASSLGVGGIETQYF.

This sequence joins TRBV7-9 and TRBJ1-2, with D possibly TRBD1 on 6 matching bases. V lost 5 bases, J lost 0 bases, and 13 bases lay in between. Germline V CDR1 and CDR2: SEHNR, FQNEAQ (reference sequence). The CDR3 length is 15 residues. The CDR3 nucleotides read TGTGCCAGCAGCAGAGGGGGTTGGCCTAACTATGGCTACACCTTC. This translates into CASSRGGWPNYGYTF. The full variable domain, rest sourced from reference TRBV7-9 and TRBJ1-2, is DTGVSQNPRHKITKRGQNVTFRCDPISEHNRLYWYRQTLGQGPEFLTYFQNEAQLEKSRLLSDRFSAERPKGSFSTLEIQRTEQGDSAMYLCASSRGGWPNYGYTFGSGTRLTVV.

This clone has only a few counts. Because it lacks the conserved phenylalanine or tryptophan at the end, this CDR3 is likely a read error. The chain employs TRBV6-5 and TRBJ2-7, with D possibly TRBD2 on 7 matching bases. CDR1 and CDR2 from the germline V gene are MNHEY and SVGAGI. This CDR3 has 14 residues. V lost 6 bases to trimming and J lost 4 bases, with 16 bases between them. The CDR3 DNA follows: TGTGCCAGCAGACAGGGAGGGTTTTTGTACGAGCAGTACTTA. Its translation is CASRQGGFLYEQYL.

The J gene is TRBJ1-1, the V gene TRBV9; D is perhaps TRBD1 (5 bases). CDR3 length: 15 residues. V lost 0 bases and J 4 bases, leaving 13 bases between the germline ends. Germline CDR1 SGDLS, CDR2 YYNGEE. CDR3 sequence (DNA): TGTGCCAGCAGCGTAGGGTCAGGGTCGGCCACTGAAGCTTTCTTT. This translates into CASSVGSGSATEAFF.

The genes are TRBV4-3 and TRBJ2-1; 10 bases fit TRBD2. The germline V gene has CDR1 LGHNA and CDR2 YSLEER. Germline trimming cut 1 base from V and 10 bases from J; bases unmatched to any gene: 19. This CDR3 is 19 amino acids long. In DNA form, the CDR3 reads TGCGCCAGCAGCCAAGTCTTTGGTCTAGCGGGGGACGCACGAGGAGAGCAGTTCTTC. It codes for CASSQVFGLAGDARGEQFF.

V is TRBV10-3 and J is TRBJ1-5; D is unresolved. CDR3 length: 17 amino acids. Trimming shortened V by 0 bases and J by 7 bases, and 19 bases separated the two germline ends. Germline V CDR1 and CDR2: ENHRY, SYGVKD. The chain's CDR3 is CAISESFTGSEGQPQHF. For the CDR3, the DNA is TGTGCCATCAGTGAGTCGTTCACTGGGTCAGAGGGACAGCCCCAGCATTTT.

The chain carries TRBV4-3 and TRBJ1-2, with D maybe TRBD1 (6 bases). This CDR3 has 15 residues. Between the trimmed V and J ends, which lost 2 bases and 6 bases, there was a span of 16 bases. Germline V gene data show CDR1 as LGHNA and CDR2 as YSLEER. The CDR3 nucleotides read TGCGCCAGCAGCCAACTAAACAGGGAGGGAAATGGCTACACCTTC. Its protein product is CASSQLNREGNGYTF.

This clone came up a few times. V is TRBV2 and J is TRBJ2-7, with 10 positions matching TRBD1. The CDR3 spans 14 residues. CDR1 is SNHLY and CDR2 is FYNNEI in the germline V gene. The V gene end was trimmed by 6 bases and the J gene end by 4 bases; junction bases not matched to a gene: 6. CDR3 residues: CASRPGQGIYEQYF. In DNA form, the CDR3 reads TGTGCCAGCAGGCCGGGACAGGGGATTTACGAGCAGTACTTC.